Below are 11 T cell receptor beta chains sequenced from a single sample in a study of brain T cells in children with intractable seizures. TCRdb's copy holds only in-frame clones and misses some; the assay was immunoSEQ multiplex PCR. The sample includes about 320,000 clones, nearly 95% seen only once; the top ten take 5.7%. Indicated time point: blood from clinic visit 5 months post-surgery; TSC patient then seizure free. The material was peripheral blood, obtained approximately 5 months after surgery. These TCRs come from a boy under two years old with tuberous sclerosis and intractable seizures.

The rearrangement uses TRBV5-1 and TRBJ2-7; either TRBD1 or TRBD2 may supply D (6 bases each). Looked up from germline, CDR1 is SGHRS and CDR2 is YFSETQ. Deletions cut 5 bases from V and 3 bases from J, with 15 bases between. The length of the CDR3 is 14 residues. CDR3 DNA sequence: TGCGCCAGCAGGTCACAGGGAGGACTCTACGAGCAGTACTTC. Encoded protein: CASRSQGGLYEQYF.

This clone was found a few times. V is TRBV2 and J is TRBJ1-5; no clear D. Trimming stripped 8 bases from V and 0 bases from J, with 11 bases between. Germline V gene sequence: CDR1 SNHLY, CDR2 FYNNEI. The CDR3 length is 14 residues. The CDR3 loop is CASRRFDSNQPQHF. For the CDR3, the DNA is TGTGCCAGCCGACGGTTTGATAGCAATCAGCCCCAGCATTTT.

The rearrangement links TRBV5-4 to TRBJ2-1; TRBD2 matches 10 bases. This CDR3 contains 15 residues. V dropped 0 bases and J dropped 7; count of bases not matched to a gene: 4. The germline V gene has CDR1 SGHNT and CDR2 YYREEE (reference sequence). CDR3 sequence (DNA): TGTGCCAGCAGCTTGGTAGCGGGAGGTTGGAATGAGCAGTTCTTC. As protein: CASSLVAGGWNEQFF.

The chain couples TRBV2 to TRBJ1-4; TRBD1 is a possible D gene (6 bases). Deletions cut 5 bases from V and 8 bases from J, with 18 bases between. From germline, CDR1 is SNHLY and CDR2 FYNNEI. This CDR3 is built from 15 residues. CDR3 amino acids: CASSPRDTLGEKLFF. CDR3 coding DNA: TGTGCCAGCAGTCCTCGGGACACCCTGGGGGAAAAACTGTTTTTT.

The chain's CDR3 is CATSVVDNEQFF. The DNA of the CDR3 is TGTGCCACCAGTGTTGTGGACAATGAGCAGTTCTTC. The V gene is TRBV24-1, the J gene TRBJ2-1; no clear D gene. V was pared by 5 bases and J by 5 bases, with 6 bases between. Germline values: CDR1 KGHDR, CDR2 SFDVKD. The CDR3 length is 12 residues.

The DNA of the CDR3 is TGTGCCACCAGTGATTTAAGAGGAAAAGAGACCCAGTACTTC. Its protein product is CATSDLRGKETQYF. V and J are TRBV24-1 and TRBJ2-5, with unresolved D. Trimming took off 1 base at V and 3 bases at J, with 8 bases between the two ends. Looked up from germline, CDR1 is KGHDR and CDR2 is SFDVKD. This CDR3 has 14 residues.

The chain links TRBV19 to TRBJ1-2; possibly TRBD1 for D (5 bases). CDR3 size: 14 residues. Trimming pared 1 base from V and 4 bases from J, leaving 10 bases between. From germline, CDR1 is LNHDA and CDR2 SQIVND (reference sequence). The CDR3 DNA is TGTGCCAGTAGTATAGGGGCAGGGACCTATGGCTACACCTTC. This gives the protein CASSIGAGTYGYTF.

J is TRBJ2-7 and V is TRBV13; D perhaps matches TRBD2 (6 bases). Germline CDR1 and CDR2: PRHDT and FYEKMQ (reference sequence). Trimming shortened V by 5 bases and J by 1 base, and 15 bases separated the two germline ends. This CDR3 contains 15 residues. The CDR3 DNA reads TGTGCCAGCAGCCTATCGACTAGTAAATCCTACGAGCAGTACTTC. This gives the protein CASSLSTSKSYEQYF.

The V and J genes are TRBV21-1 and TRBJ2-2; the table gives TRBD2 as D, unverified against the DNA. TRBV21-1 is termed a pseudogene. CDR3 length equals 15 residues. The CDR3, as DNA: TGTGCCAGCAGCAAACCTAGCGGGATGGTCGGGGAGCTGTTTTTT. Its translation is CASSKPSGMVGELFF.

V gene TRBV7-9 combines with J gene TRBJ1-6; D gene uncertain. Germline-derived CDR1 and CDR2 are SEHNR and FQNEAQ (reference sequence). The ends were cut back, 5 bases at V and 16 bases at J, with 12 bases in the middle. There are 11 residues in the CDR3. The CDR3 DNA reads TGTGCCAGCAGCCTAGGATCTGGTCTCCACTTT. Encoded protein: CASSLGSGLHF.

The rearrangement joins TRBV19 to TRBJ1-2; D is unresolved. Germline values: CDR1 LNHDA, CDR2 SQIVND (reference sequence). The CDR3 sequence is 16 residues long. V was pared by 1 base and J by 4 bases, with 16 bases between. The chain's CDR3 is CASSIVQASERYGYTF. The CDR3 DNA follows: TGTGCCAGTAGTATAGTTCAGGCCTCCGAACGCTATGGCTACACCTTC.